This TCR beta chain was documented in a study of human T cells and chemical hapten exposure. One entry per CDR3 protein, called by TCRdb with MiXCR from the RACE reads. The table includes about 77,000 distinct CDR3 sequences, 8.6% detected once. The CDR3 sequence is 15 residues long. Trimming stripped 6 bases from V and 5 bases from J, with 19 bases between. Germline CDR1 is MNHEY and CDR2 is SMNVEV (reference sequence). The time point: healthy volunteer bleed at 6 weeks. The authors extracted total RNA from unfractionated whole blood. This receptor was identified in a female donor in good health. Some clones in this sample may be carry-over from other donors' samples. The chain couples TRBV27 to TRBJ1-2; D unclear. Sequenced: whole blood. CDR3 DNA: TGTGCCAGCAGCCAGGAGGCAGTGAGTCGGTATGGCTACACCTTC. Amino acids: CASSQEAVSRYGYTF.